Only a few counts were recorded for the clone carrying this T cell receptor (beta chain). Antigen specificity is unknown. The data were taken from a study of early T cells in non-severe SARS-CoV-2 infection. About the study: The input, bulk RNA from unsorted whole blood, was sequenced, and chains were unpaired.

TCRdb fed the 5' RACE reads into MiXCR, producing one record per CDR3 protein. The repertoire holds tens of thousands of distinct CDR3 sequences, with 9.5% to 15% as singletons. General observations from the study: A preference for anti-spike CD8 responses marked VDJdb matching, which missed private and CD4 specificities.

J lost 0 bases, V lost 1 base, and 4 bases had no gene match. The CDR3 contains 16 residues. Germline V lookup: CDR1 LGHDT, CDR2 YNNKEL (reference sequence). Specimen: whole blood, collected at baseline. This receptor was obtained from an adult who was a healthcare worker with PCR-confirmed SARS-CoV-2 infection or an uninfected control (not recorded which). The donor label of this sample is uncertain. This chain joins TRBV3-1 and TRBJ2-7; 9 bases fit TRBD2. DNA for the CDR3: TGTGCCAGCAGCCAAGGTGCTAGCGGGACCTCCTACGAGCAGTACTTC. Translating gives CASSQGASGTSYEQYF.